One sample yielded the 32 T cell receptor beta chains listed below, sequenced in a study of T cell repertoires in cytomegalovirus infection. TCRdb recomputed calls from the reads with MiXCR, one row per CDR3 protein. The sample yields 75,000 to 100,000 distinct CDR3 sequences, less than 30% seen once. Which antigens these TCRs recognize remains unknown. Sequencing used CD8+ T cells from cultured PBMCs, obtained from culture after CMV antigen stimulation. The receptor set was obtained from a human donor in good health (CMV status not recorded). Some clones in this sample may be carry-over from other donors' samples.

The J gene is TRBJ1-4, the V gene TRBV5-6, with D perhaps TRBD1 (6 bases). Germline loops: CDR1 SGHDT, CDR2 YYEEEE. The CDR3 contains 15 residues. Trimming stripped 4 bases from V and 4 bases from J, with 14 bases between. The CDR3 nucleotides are TGTGCCAGCAGCCTGGGTGCAGGGGTTAATGAAAAACTGTTTTTT. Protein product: CASSLGAGVNEKLFF.

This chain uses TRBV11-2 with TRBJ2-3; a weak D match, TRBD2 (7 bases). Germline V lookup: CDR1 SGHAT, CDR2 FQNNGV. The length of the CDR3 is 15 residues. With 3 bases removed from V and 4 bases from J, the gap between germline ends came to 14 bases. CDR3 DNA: TGTGCCAGCAGCTTGTTTGCGGGGGCGGCAGATACGCAGTATTTT. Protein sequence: CASSLFAGAADTQYF.

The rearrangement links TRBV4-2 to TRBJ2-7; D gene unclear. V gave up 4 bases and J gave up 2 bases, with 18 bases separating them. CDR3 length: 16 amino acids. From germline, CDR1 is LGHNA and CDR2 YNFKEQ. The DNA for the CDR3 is TGTGCCAGCAGCCGCCTCAGGACCGATTTTGCCTACGAGCAGTACTTC. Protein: CASSRLRTDFAYEQYF.

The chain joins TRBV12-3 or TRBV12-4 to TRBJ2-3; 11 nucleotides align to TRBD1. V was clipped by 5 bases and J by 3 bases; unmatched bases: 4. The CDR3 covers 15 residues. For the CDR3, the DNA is TGTGCCAGCAGTCTCCGGGACAGGGGGACAGATACGCAGTATTTT. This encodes CASSLRDRGTDTQYF.

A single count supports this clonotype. CDR3 in DNA: TGTGCCAGCAGCCCCCGGGACCATCGGGGAGAGACCCAGTACTTC. Amino acid sequence: CASSPRDHRGETQYF. This rearrangement joins TRBV7-6 to TRBJ2-5; the D gene could be TRBD1 or TRBD2 (5 bases each). V dropped 5 bases and J dropped 4 bases, with 17 bases sitting between them. This CDR3 region has 15 residues. Per germline, CDR1 SGHVS and CDR2 FNYEAQ.

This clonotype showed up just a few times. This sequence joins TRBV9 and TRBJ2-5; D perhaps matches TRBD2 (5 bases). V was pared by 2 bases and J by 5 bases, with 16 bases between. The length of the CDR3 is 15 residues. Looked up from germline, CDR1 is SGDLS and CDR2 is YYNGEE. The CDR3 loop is CASSVEDVLGETQYF. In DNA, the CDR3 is TGTGCCAGCAGCGTGGAGGATGTGCTGGGTGAGACCCAGTACTTC.

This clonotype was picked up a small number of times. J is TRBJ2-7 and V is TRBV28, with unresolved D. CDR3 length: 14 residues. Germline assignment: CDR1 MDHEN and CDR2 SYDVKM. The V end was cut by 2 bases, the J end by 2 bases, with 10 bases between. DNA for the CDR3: TGTGCCAGCAGTTTAGGCGGCAGCACCTACGAGCAGTACTTC. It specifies CASSLGGSTYEQYF. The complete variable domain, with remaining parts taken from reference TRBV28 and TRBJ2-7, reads DVKVTQSSRYLVKRTGEKVFLECVQDMDHENMFWYRQDPGLGLRLIYFSYDVKMKEKGDIPEGYSVSREKKERFSLILESASTNQTSMYLCASSLGGSTYEQYFGPGTRLTVT.

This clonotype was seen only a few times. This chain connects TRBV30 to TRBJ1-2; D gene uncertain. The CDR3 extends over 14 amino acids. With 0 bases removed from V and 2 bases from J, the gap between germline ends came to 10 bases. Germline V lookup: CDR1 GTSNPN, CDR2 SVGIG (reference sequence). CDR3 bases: TGTGCCTGGAGTGTCTTTGAGGGAAACTATGGCTACACCTTC. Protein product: CAWSVFEGNYGYTF.

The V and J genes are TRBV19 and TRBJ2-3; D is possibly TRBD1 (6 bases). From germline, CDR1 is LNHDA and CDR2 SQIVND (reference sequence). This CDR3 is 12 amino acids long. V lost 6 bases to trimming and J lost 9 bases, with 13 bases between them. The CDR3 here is CASSYSQGTQYF. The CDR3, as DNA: TGTGCCAGTAGCTACTCCCAGGGGACGCAGTATTTT.

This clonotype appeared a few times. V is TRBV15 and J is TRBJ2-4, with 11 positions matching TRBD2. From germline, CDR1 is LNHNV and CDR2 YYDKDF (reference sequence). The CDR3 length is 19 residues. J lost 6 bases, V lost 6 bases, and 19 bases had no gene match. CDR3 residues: CATRDLSSGGPQGRNIQYF. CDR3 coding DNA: TGTGCCACCAGAGATCTTTCTAGCGGGGGGCCGCAAGGTAGAAACATTCAGTACTTC.

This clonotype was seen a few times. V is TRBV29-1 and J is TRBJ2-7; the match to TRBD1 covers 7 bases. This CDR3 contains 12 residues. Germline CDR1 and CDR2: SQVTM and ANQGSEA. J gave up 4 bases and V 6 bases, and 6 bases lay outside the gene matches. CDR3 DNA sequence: TGCAGCGTCCGGGACAGAGGGTACGAGCAGTACTTC. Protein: CSVRDRGYEQYF.

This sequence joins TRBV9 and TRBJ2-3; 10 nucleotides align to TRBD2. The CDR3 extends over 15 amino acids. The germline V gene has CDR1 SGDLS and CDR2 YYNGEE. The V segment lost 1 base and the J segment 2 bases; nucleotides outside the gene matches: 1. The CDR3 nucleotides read TGTGCCAGCAGCGTAACTAGCGGGGTCACAGATACGCAGTATTTT. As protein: CASSVTSGVTDTQYF.

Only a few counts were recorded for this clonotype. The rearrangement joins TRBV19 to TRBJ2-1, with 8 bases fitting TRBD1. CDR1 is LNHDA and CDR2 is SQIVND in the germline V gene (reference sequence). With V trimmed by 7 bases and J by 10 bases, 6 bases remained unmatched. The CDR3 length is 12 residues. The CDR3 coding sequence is TGTGCCAGTACCGACAGGGGTGGAGAGCAGTTCTTC. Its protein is CASTDRGGEQFF.

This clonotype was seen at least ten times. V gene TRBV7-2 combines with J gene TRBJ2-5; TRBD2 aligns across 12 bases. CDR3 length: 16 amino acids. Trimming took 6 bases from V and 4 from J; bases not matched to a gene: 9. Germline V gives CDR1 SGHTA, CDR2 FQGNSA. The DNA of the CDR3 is TGTGCCAGCAGTATTCTACTAGCGGGGGGCGGAGAGACCCAGTACTTC. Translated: CASSILLAGGGETQYF. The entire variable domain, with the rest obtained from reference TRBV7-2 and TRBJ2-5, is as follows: GAGVSQSPSNKVTEKGKDVELRCDPISGHTALYWYRQSLGQGLEFLIYFQGNSAPDKSGLPSDRFSAERTGGSVSTLTIQRTQQEDSAVYLCASSILLAGGGETQYFGPGTRLLVL.

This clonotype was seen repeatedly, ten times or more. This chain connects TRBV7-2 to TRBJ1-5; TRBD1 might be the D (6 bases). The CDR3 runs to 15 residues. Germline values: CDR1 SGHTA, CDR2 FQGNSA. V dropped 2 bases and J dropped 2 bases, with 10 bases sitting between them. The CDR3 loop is CASSLSDSRNQPQHF. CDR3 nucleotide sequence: TGTGCCAGCAGCTTATCGGACAGCCGCAATCAGCCCCAGCATTTT.

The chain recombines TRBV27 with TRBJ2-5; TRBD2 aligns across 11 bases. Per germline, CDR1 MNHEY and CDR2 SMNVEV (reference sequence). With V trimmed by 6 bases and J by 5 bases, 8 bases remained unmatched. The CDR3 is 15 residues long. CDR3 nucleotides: TGTGCCAGCAGCCACTTTAGCGGGGGGGCTGAGACCCAGTACTTC. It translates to CASSHFSGGAETQYF.

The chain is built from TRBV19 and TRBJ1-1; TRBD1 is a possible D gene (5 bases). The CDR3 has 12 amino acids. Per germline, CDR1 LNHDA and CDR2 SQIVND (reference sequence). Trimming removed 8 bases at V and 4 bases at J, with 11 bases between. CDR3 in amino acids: CASGDGGTEAFF. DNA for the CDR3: TGTGCCAGTGGGGACGGAGGCACTGAAGCTTTCTTT.

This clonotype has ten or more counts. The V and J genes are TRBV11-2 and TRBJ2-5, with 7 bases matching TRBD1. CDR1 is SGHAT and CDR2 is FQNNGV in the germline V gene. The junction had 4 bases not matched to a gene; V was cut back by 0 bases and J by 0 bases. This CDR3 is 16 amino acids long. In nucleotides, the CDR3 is TGTGCCAGCAGCTTAGAGGGACAGACGTACCAAGAGACCCAGTACTTC. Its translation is CASSLEGQTYQETQYF.

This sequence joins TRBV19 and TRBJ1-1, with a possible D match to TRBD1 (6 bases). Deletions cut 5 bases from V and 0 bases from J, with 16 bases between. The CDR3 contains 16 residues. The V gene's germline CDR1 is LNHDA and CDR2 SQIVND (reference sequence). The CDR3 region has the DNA TGTGCCAGTAGTGCCACAGGGATCCACATGAACACTGAAGCTTTCTTT. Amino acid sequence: CASSATGIHMNTEAFF.

CDR3 bases: TGTGCCAGCAGTTACTCGAGTATGGCGGGGCCCATGAACACTGAAGCTTTCTTT. This translates into CASSYSSMAGPMNTEAFF. The V call is TRBV6-8, the J call TRBJ1-1; D perhaps matches TRBD1 (5 bases). Per germline, CDR1 MNHGY and CDR2 SAAAGT. The CDR3 totals 18 residues. Trimming took off 0 bases at V and 0 bases at J, with 17 bases between the two ends.

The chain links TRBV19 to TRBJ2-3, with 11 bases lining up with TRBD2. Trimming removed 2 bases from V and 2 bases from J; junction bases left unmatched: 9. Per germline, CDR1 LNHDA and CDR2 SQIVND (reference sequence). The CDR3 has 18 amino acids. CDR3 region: CASSISLAGGRHTDTQYF. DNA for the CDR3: TGTGCCAGTAGTATAAGTCTAGCGGGGGGCCGGCACACAGATACGCAGTATTTT.

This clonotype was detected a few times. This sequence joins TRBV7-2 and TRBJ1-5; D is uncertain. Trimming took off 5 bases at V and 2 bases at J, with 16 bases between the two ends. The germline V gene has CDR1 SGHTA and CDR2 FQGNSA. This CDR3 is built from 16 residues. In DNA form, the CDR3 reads TGTGCCAGCAGCCCTACGGGGATGAGGGGCAATCAGCCCCAGCATTTT. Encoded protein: CASSPTGMRGNQPQHF.

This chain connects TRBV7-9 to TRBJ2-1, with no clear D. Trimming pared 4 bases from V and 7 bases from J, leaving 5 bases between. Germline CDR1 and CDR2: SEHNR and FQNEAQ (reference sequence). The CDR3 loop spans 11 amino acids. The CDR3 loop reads CASSSGNEQFF. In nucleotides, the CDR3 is TGTGCCAGCAGCTCCGGAAATGAGCAGTTCTTC.

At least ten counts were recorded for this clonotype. The CDR3: CATGHGGPDTQYF. The DNA for the CDR3 is TGTGCCACCGGACACGGAGGTCCAGATACGCAGTATTTT. This chain links TRBV7-6 with TRBJ2-3; D might be TRBD1 or TRBD2, each matching 5 bases. Germline V gene lookup returns CDR1 SGHVS and CDR2 FNYEAQ. The V end lost 10 bases, the J end lost 4 bases, and 15 bases lay between the germline ends. The CDR3 loop spans 13 amino acids.

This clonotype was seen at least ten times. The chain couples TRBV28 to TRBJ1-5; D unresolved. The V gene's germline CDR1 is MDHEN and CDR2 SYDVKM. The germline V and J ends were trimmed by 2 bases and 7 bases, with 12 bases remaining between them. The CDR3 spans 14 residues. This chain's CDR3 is CASSLKGFSQPQHF. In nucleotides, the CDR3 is TGTGCCAGCAGTTTAAAGGGTTTTTCGCAGCCCCAGCATTTT.

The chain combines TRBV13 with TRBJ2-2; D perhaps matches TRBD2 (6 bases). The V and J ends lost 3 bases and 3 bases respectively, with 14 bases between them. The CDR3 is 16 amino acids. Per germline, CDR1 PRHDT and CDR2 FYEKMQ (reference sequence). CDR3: CASSFATRVDTGELFF. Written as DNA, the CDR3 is TGTGCCAGCAGCTTTGCGACTAGAGTTGACACCGGGGAGCTGTTTTTT.

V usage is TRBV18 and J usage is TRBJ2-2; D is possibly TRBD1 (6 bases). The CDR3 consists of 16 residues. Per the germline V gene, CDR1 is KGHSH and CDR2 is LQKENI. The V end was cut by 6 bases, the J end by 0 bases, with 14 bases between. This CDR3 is CASSPLGGPNTGELFF. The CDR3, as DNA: TGTGCCAGCTCTCCTCTAGGGGGTCCGAACACCGGGGAGCTGTTTTTT.

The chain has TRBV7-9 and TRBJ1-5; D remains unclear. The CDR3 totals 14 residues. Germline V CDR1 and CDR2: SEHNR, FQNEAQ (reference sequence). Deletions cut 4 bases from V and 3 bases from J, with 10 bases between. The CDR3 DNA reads TGTGCCAGCAGCTACGGGCCGGTCAATCAGCCCCAGCATTTT. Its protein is CASSYGPVNQPQHF.

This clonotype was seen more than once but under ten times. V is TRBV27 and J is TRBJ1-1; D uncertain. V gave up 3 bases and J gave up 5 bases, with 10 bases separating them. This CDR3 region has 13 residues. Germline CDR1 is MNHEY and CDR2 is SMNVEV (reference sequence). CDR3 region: CASSFGVTTEAFF. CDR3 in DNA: TGTGCCAGCAGTTTCGGGGTGACGACTGAAGCTTTCTTT.

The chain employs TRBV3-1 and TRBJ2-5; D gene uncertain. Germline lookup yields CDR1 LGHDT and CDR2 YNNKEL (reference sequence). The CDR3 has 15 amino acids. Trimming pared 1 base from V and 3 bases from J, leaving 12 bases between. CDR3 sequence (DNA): TGTGCCAGCAGCCAAGTTTATAGCTCCGAAGAGACCCAGTACTTC. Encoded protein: CASSQVYSSEETQYF.

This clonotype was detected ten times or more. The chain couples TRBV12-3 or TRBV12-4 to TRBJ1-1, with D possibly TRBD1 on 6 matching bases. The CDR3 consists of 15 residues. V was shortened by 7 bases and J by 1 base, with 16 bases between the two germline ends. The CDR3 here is CASNLGGLGNTEAFF. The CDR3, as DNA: TGTGCCAGCAACCTTGGGGGGCTTGGGAACACTGAAGCTTTCTTT.

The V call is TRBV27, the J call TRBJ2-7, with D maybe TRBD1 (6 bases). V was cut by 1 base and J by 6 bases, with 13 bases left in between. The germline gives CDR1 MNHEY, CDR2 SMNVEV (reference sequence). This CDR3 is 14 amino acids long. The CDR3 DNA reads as TGTGCCAGCAGTTTATTACAGGGTAGGGGCGAGCAGTACTTC. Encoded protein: CASSLLQGRGEQYF.